The sequence of this T cell receptor (beta chain) was determined in a study of CD8 T cells in ankylosing spondylitis. General study points: A CD8+ phenotype characterized the disease-linked clones, which were relatively rare in peripheral blood. Apparently characteristic of ankylosing spondylitis blood was a TCR beta motif (fewer than 10 highly homologous variants). Existing reports had already noted some motif variants in reactive arthritis synovial fluid and blood.

Concerning this clonotype: Its antigen remains unidentified.

V dropped 3 bases and J dropped 3; count of bases not matched to a gene: 11. Per germline, CDR1 SGHVS and CDR2 FQNEAQ. This CDR3 region has 17 residues. Molecular-barcoded quantitative 5'-RACE produced these TCR beta libraries. TCRdb reprocessed the 5' RACE reads with MiXCR, giving one entry per CDR3 protein. The table lists about 480,000 distinct CDR3 sequences, about 15% of them singletons. The receptor was isolated from a male donor with ankylosing spondylitis. The sequenced sample was blood, either unsorted or a sorted T cell fraction (not recorded which). The chain carries TRBV7-8 and TRBJ2-3; 8 bases map to TRBD2. The CDR3 coding sequence is TGTGCCAGCAGCTTCTCTCAGCGGGAGTATGGAACAGATACGCAGTATTTT. Amino acid sequence: CASSFSQREYGTDTQYF.